Following are 2 T cell receptor beta chains from one sample sequenced in a study of spatial heterogeneity in lung cancer. Time point denoted: sample taken at primary tumor resection. TCRdb reprocessed the 5' RACE reads with MiXCR, giving one entry per CDR3 protein. The sample includes 3,100 or so distinct CDR3 sequences, roughly 7% of them seen just once. Sequencing used normal lung tissue next to the tumor, obtained at surgery. Every receptor here comes from a male donor with early-stage non-small cell lung cancer.

This clonotype is categorized as medium-sized. V usage is TRBV12-3 or TRBV12-4 and J usage is TRBJ2-2; D ambiguous. CDR3 length: 16 residues. The V end was cut by 3 bases, the J end by 6 bases, with 17 bases between. For the CDR3, the DNA is TGTGCCAGCAGTTTCGGTTCCCTACCACGGGCCGGGGAGCTGTTTTTT. Its protein is CASSFGSLPRAGELFF.

In its sample, this clonotype was seen a few times. The rearrangement joins TRBV27 to TRBJ2-5; no clear D gene. Germline V gives CDR1 MNHEY, CDR2 SMNVEV (reference sequence). The CDR3 is 12 amino acids. V was shortened by 0 bases and J by 5 bases, with 4 bases between the two germline ends. The CDR3 reads CASSLSGETQYF. The DNA of the CDR3 is TGTGCCAGCAGTTTATCGGGGGAGACCCAGTACTTC.